This T cell receptor (beta chain) was identified in a study of relationships among human T cell subsets. The study's findings and limits: Th1, Th2 and regulatory T cells shared many CDR3 sequences.

The T cell receptor alpha and beta CDR3 regions were amplified from mRNA by semiquantitative ARM-PCR. Tagged nested gene-specific primers were used first, then communal superprimers amplified exponentially. TCRdb analysed the multiplex PCR reads with MiXCR anew, one entry per CDR3 protein. The data contain approximately 15,000 distinct CDR3 sequences, about three fifths of them singletons. Subset-specific monoclonal antibody beads were used to isolate T cell subsets. V dropped 6 bases and J dropped 3; count of bases not matched to a gene: 4. The CDR3 has 16 amino acids. CDR1 is ENHRY and CDR2 is SYGVKD in the germline V gene. A word on this clonotype: As yet, its antigen is unknown.

The source material was total T cells sorted from blood. V gene TRBV10-3 combines with J gene TRBJ2-3, with TRBD2 identical over 15 bases. The sequence was obtained from a man aged 35-49 years in good health. The chain's CDR3 is CAISPGLAGGTDTQYF. CDR3 in DNA: TGTGCCATCAGCCCCGGACTAGCGGGAGGGACAGATACGCAGTATTTT.